This TCR beta chain was found in a study of tumor and adjacent non-tumor tissue in lung cancer. Across the study: The cohort had under 15 adenocarcinoma, a couple of squamous cell and 1 small cell patients.

RNA was extracted from bulk tissue without any cell sorting. On this clonotype: The junction shows a germline mismatch at one end, possibly a read error.

A modified ARM-PCR protocol with three rounds of nested PCR amplified TCRbeta. TCRdb itself ran the multiplex PCR reads through MiXCR, one entry per CDR3 protein. The data show about 82,000 distinct CDR3 sequences, 77% seen once. The sequence was obtained from a woman aged 50 to 60 with non-small cell lung cancer. Sequencing input: lung tumor tissue.

The CDR3 nucleotides read TGTACCACCAGTGGGTACGTGGAGGGGCTACAAGAGACTCAGTACTTC. Translating gives CTTSGYVEGLQETQYF. The chain recombines TRBV24-1 with TRBJ2-5, with D tentatively TRBD2 (6 bases). In germline, CDR1 is KGHDR, CDR2 SFDVKD. The CDR3 extends over 16 amino acids.